This T cell receptor beta chain was captured by sequencing in a study of TIL therapy for anti-PD-1-resistant metastatic lung cancer. Time point described: pre-treatment sample, taken before nivolumab and TIL therapy. Tumor tissue came from excised metastases, mostly pleural nodules or supraclavicular lymph nodes. The libraries were made with immunoSEQ v3. Sequenced by immunoSEQ multiplex PCR; TCRdb stores in-frame clones only, minus some. This table has about 95,000 clones, around three fifths appearing once. The CDR3 is 17 residues long. The germline V gene has CDR1 SEHNR and CDR2 FQNEAQ (reference sequence). V lost 5 bases and J 1 base, leaving 18 bases between the germline ends.

This receptor was taken from a person aged 25-79 years with non-small cell lung cancer. Material: tumor tissue, obtained at baseline. The chain employs TRBV7-9 and TRBJ1-5, with TRBD1 as a possible D gene (6 bases). The CDR3 nucleotides read TGTGCCAGCAGCCCAGGGACAAGCCTAAGCAGCAATCAGCCCCAGCATTTT. Amino acid sequence: CASSPGTSLSSNQPQHF.